This record concerns one T cell receptor (beta chain) sequence. The antigen remains undetermined. A junction end diverges from the germline sequence, so it may reflect a read error. The data originate from a study of T cells in Graves' hyperthyroidism and ophthalmopathy. Study summary: The blood sample was taken at first diagnosis, before treatment began.

Regions amplified from RNA transcripts were the TCR beta CDR3 regions. The TCR CDR3 first-round RT-PCR relied on the HTBI primer set. TCRdb called the multiplex PCR reads again in MiXCR, with one record for every CDR3 protein. The sample contains about 480,000 distinct CDR3 sequences, approximately 15% of which appear only once. The CDR3 is 15 residues long. Germline V gene data show CDR1 as DFQATT and CDR2 as SNEGSKA (reference sequence). The study's findings and limits: In the blood, most expanded thyroid clonotypes above 0.001 appeared as well.

Patients were aged 18 to 65, had disease duration under 2 months, and had newly diagnosed hyperthyroidism. Exclusion of patients followed from uncontrolled infection, other autoimmune disease, pregnancy or lactation. The clonotype comes from a woman in her late teens or twenties with Graves' hyperthyroidism. This sequence joins TRBV20-1 and TRBJ2-3; possible D gene TRBD2, 5 bases. The sample was blood. The CDR3 is CSTRGGWSGTDTQYF. The CDR3 DNA reads as TGCAGTACTAGAGGAGGATGGAGCGGCACAGATACGCAGTATTTT.